Each of the 17 T cell receptor beta chains below was sequenced from the same sample in a study of CD8 T cells in ankylosing spondylitis. TCRdb reprocessed the 5' RACE reads via MiXCR and lists one record per CDR3 protein. The sample consists of some 240,000 distinct CDR3 sequences, about 24% of them appearing once. The sequenced material came from blood, either unsorted or a sorted T cell fraction (not recorded which). The source is a male donor with ankylosing spondylitis or in good health (not recorded which).

This chain uses TRBV6-1 with TRBJ2-7, with D possibly matching TRBD2 (5 bases). CDR1 is MNHNS, CDR2 SASEGT, per germline. This CDR3 spans 15 amino acids. V lost 6 bases, J lost 0 bases, and 15 bases lay in between. CDR3 sequence: CASRDPGRSSYEQYF. As DNA, the CDR3 is TGTGCCAGCAGGGACCCGGGAAGGAGCTCCTACGAGCAGTACTTC.

The chain links TRBV29-1 to TRBJ1-1, with 8 bases lining up with TRBD1. The ends lost 5 bases at V and 4 bases at J; junction bases unmatched: 3. In germline, CDR1 is SQVTM, CDR2 ANQGSEA. The CDR3 consists of 12 residues. CDR3 sequence (DNA): TGCAGCGTTTCCGACAGGGGCACTGAAGCTTTCTTT. Translation: CSVSDRGTEAFF.

The chain uses TRBV20-1 and TRBJ2-5, with 9 bases fitting TRBD2. Germline CDR1 DFQATT, CDR2 SNEGSKA (reference sequence). There are 14 residues in the CDR3. The V gene end was trimmed by 5 bases and the J gene end by 3 bases; junction bases not matched to a gene: 7. The DNA for the CDR3 is TGCAGTGCTGTAGCGGGGGCTAAGAAAGAGACCCAGTACTTC. Its translation: CSAVAGAKKETQYF.

The chain links TRBV29-1 to TRBJ2-6; D is unclear. Trimming took off 6 bases at V and 4 bases at J, with 13 bases between the two ends. Germline V gene data show CDR1 as SQVTM and CDR2 as ANQGSEA. This CDR3 region has 14 residues. The CDR3 loop is CSVATRAGANVLTF. The CDR3 nucleotides read TGCAGCGTAGCTACCCGGGCGGGGGCCAACGTCCTGACTTTC.

This clonotype has just a few counts. The chain recombines TRBV4-1 with TRBJ2-7, with 9 bases aligning to TRBD1. Germline CDR1 and CDR2: MGHRA and YSYEKL. CDR3 size: 17 residues. J lost 6 bases, V lost 0 bases, and 12 bases had no gene match. CDR3 DNA: TGCGCCAGCAGCCAAGAAGTCGCGGGACAGGGTAGGGTCGAGCAGTACTTC. It yields the protein CASSQEVAGQGRVEQYF.

In its sample, this clonotype was seen many times. This chain's CDR3 is CASSYSISRGDTDTQYF. In DNA, the CDR3 is TGTGCCAGCAGTTACTCGATTTCGCGGGGGGACACAGATACGCAGTATTTT. V and J are TRBV6-2 or TRBV6-3 and TRBJ2-3; 8 bases line up with TRBD2. Germline V gene sequence: CDR1 MNHEY, CDR2 SVGEGT. V lost 0 bases and J lost 2; bases outside the gene matches: 7. This CDR3 has 17 amino acids.

The table lists this clonotype with a few counts. The chain joins TRBV12-3 or TRBV12-4 to TRBJ2-1; 13 bases match TRBD2. Trimming at V came to 6 bases and at J to 9 bases, leaving 14 bases not matched to a gene. The CDR3 consists of 17 residues. CDR3 in amino acids: CASSPSSTSGGAGEQFF. The CDR3 nucleotides are TGTGCCAGCAGCCCCAGTTCCACTAGCGGGGGGGCCGGTGAGCAGTTCTTC.

This clonotype has a handful of counts. The rearrangement uses TRBV5-4 and TRBJ2-3, with D perhaps assigned TRBD1 or TRBD2 (5 bases each). In germline, CDR1 is SGHNT, CDR2 YYREEE (reference sequence). V gave up 4 bases and J gave up 1 base, with 13 bases separating them. This CDR3 has 15 amino acids. CDR3 in DNA: TGTGCCAGCAGCCTAGGGGACGGACGCACAGATACGCAGTATTTT. It yields the protein CASSLGDGRTDTQYF.

This clonotype was observed a few times. The chain has TRBV12-3 or TRBV12-4 and TRBJ2-5, with 8 bases matching TRBD1. The CDR3 is 17 residues long. The V segment lost 4 bases and the J segment 0 bases; nucleotides outside the gene matches: 10. The CDR3 bases are TGTGCCAGCAGTTCCCCTGGGTGGGACAGGAACCAAGAGACCCAGTACTTC. The encoded protein is CASSSPGWDRNQETQYF.

This clonotype was detected only a few times. The chain links TRBV20-1 to TRBJ2-3; D remains ambiguous. CDR1 is DFQATT and CDR2 is SNEGSKA in the germline V gene (reference sequence). The V end lost 5 bases, the J end lost 0 bases, and 12 bases lay between the germline ends. The CDR3 length is 14 residues. The CDR3 bases are TGCAGTGCTCCCCACCCGTCTAGCACAGATACGCAGTATTTT. Protein sequence: CSAPHPSSTDTQYF.

Comments on this clonotype: A much larger clone sits a single nucleotide away, making a read error possible. The CDR3 protein is CASSFRAGNTIYF. Written as DNA, the CDR3 is TGTGCCAGCAGTTTTAGGGCTGGAAACACCATATATTTT. The V call is TRBV12-3 or TRBV12-4, the J call TRBJ1-3; D unclear. The V gene lost 3 bases and the J gene lost 2 bases, with 5 bases spanning the gap. This CDR3 is 13 amino acids long.

The chain carries TRBV20-1 and TRBJ2-3; tentatively, D is TRBD1 or TRBD2 (6 bases each). V lost 3 bases and J 1 base, leaving 17 bases between the germline ends. Germline lookup yields CDR1 DFQATT and CDR2 SNEGSKA (reference sequence). The length of the CDR3 is 16 residues. The CDR3 is CSASYRGPYRTDTQYF. In DNA form, the CDR3 reads TGCAGTGCTAGCTATCGGGGGCCCTACCGCACAGATACGCAGTATTTT.

The chain combines TRBV15 with TRBJ2-7; either TRBD1 or TRBD2 may supply D (5 bases each). The CDR3 length is 13 residues. The ends were cut back, 1 base at V and 6 bases at J, with 10 bases in the middle. Germline V gene sequence: CDR1 LNHNV, CDR2 YYDKDF (reference sequence). The chain's CDR3 is CATSRGGTGEQYF. Written as DNA, the CDR3 is TGTGCCACCAGCAGAGGGGGGACCGGCGAGCAGTACTTC.

The table lists this clonotype with many counts. The V gene is TRBV20-1, the J gene TRBJ2-7; perhaps TRBD2 as D (5 bases). The CDR3 length is 12 residues. CDR1 is DFQATT and CDR2 is SNEGSKA in the germline V gene (reference sequence). Trimming took off 7 bases at V and 5 bases at J, with 15 bases between the two ends. CDR3 sequence: CSGVTGSHEQYF. CDR3 sequence (DNA): TGCAGTGGGGTGACGGGGTCCCACGAGCAGTACTTC.

The chain joins TRBV6-1 to TRBJ2-3, with 11 bases matching TRBD2. The V gene end was trimmed by 5 bases and the J gene end by 0 bases; junction bases not matched to a gene: 10. The CDR3 sequence is 18 residues long. Germline V gene data show CDR1 as MNHNS and CDR2 as SASEGT. The CDR3 spells CASSRTSGRYSSTDTQYF. CDR3 DNA sequence: TGTGCCAGCAGTCGGACTAGCGGGCGCTACTCTAGCACAGATACGCAGTATTTT.

This clonotype was seen ten or more times. The V call is TRBV28, the J call TRBJ2-2; D perhaps matches TRBD1 (5 bases). The CDR3 is made up of 16 amino acids. V was pared by 1 base and J by 4 bases, with 13 bases between. Germline CDR1 reads MDHEN; CDR2 reads SYDVKM. The CDR3 spells CASSLSGSQGTGELFF. The CDR3 coding sequence is TGTGCCAGCAGTTTATCGGGCTCTCAGGGCACCGGGGAGCTGTTTTTT. Looking up the rest from reference TRBV28 and TRBJ2-2 gives the full variable domain: DVKVTQSSRYLVKRTGEKVFLECVQDMDHENMFWYRQDPGLGLRLIYFSYDVKMKEKGDIPEGYSVSREKKERFSLILESASTNQTSMYLCASSLSGSQGTGELFFGEGSRLTVL.

This clonotype was picked up many times. The chain joins TRBV7-6 to TRBJ1-1; D gene unclear. Germline assignment: CDR1 SGHVS and CDR2 FNYEAQ. Trimming took 0 bases from V and 3 from J, leaving 5 bases between them. This CDR3 region has 13 residues. The CDR3 DNA reads as TGTGCCAGCAGCTTAGCGTTGGACACTGAAGCTTTCTTT. Protein: CASSLALDTEAFF.